The source of this TCR beta chain is a study of blood T cells in healthy people across ages. A second PCR, run for about 7 to 11 cycles, used a sample-barcoded 5' primer plus a J-beta primer mix. From the 5' RACE reads, TCRdb called clonotypes with MiXCR, one entry per CDR3 protein. This table holds about 1.1 million distinct CDR3 sequences, around two fifths found once. The germline gives CDR1 MNHEY, CDR2 SVGEGT. Trimming left V 6 bases short and J 7 bases short, with 13 bases between. This CDR3 region has 12 residues. This clonotype was counted only a few times. V is TRBV6-2 or TRBV6-3 and J is TRBJ2-7, with D hard to call. This TCR came from a man aged 18 to 29 in good health. The sequencing input was blood. The CDR3 here is CASRISMWEQYF. For the CDR3, the DNA is TGTGCCAGCAGGATATCCATGTGGGAGCAGTACTTC.